This TCR beta chain stems from a study of liver allograft versus peripheral blood T cells (dated by TCRdb to about 2020). Notes on the research overall: The study compared the T cell receptor repertoires present in transplanted livers with the repertoires present in the peripheral blood of liver transplant recipients. General study outcomes and caveats: The T cell receptor repertoires within liver allografts were reported to be different from the T cell receptor repertoires detected in peripheral blood.

For this clonotype: No antigen is known for it. No base quality values were provided; no much bigger clone lies one nucleotide off.

From the cysteine up to the phenylalanine, the CDR3 has a length of 15 residues. The kept DNA is CDR3 alone, 45 bases in frame from the first base. CDR1 and CDR2 are read off the germline V gene as MNHNS and SASEGT. The germline V and J ends show losses of 0 bases and 4 bases respectively, and no gene match explains 3 bases of the junction. The sequencer listed for this sample is Illumina MiSeq. The public reads were reprocessed in TCRdb via fastp at Q25 and MiXCR, keeping in-frame beta chains. For every CDR3 protein sequence, its rows merge into one entry that carries the most common genes and DNA. Here the sample has over 2,000 distinct CDR3 sequences; 16% occur a single time. Jointly, the top ten make up approximately 22% of the sample.

In this chain, TRBV6-1 is recombined with TRBJ1-2; TRBD1 agrees with 9 junctional bases. The receptor was derived from a human patient who had a liver transplant. After a transplant, some T cells may have been passed on by the graft donor. The DNA is TGTGCCAGCAGTGAAGCGGGGACAGGGAGCTATGGCTACACCTTC. Translation gives CASSEAGTGSYGYTF.